The 17 T cell receptor beta chains below were found in one sample sequenced in a study of blood T cell repertoires in COVID-19. Profiling relied on immunoSEQ multiplex PCR, and the TCRdb table lists in-frame clones only, not all of them. The sample lists 130,000 or so clones, approximately 81% occurring once. Material: peripheral blood. These receptors all come from a man in his 60s with acute or convalescent COVID-19.

The chain recombines TRBV13 with TRBJ2-5; TRBD1 matches 9 bases. Germline V CDR1 and CDR2: PRHDT, FYEKMQ (reference sequence). This CDR3 contains 15 residues. The V and J ends lost 5 bases and 1 base, in that order; junction bases with no gene match: 5. CDR3 residues: CASSPGQGFQETQYF. CDR3 bases: TGTGCCAGCAGCCCGGGACAGGGTTTCCAAGAGACCCAGTACTTC.

The V gene is TRBV29-1, the J gene TRBJ1-4, with a weak D call TRBD1 (6 bases). In germline, CDR1 is SQVTM, CDR2 ANQGSEA. CDR3 length: 16 amino acids. V was clipped by 6 bases and J by 0 bases, with 17 bases between them. DNA of the CDR3: TGCAGCGTGACAGGTTTGGCGGGTGCAACTAATGAAAAACTGTTTTTT. Amino acid sequence: CSVTGLAGATNEKLFF. Full variable domain (rest looked up from reference TRBV29-1 and TRBJ1-4): SAVISQKPSRDICQRGTSLTIQCQVDSQVTMMFWYRQQPGQSLTLIATANQGSEATYESGFVIDKFPISRPNLTFSTLTVSNMSPEDSSIYLCSVTGLAGATNEKLFFGSGTQLSVL.

The rearrangement uses TRBV7-8 and TRBJ1-2, with 7 positions matching TRBD1. The germline CDR1 and CDR2 sequences are SGHVS and FQNEAQ. Trimming took 10 bases from V and 3 from J; bases not matched to a gene: 5. This CDR3 has 12 amino acids. The DNA of the CDR3 is TGTGCCATCCTAGACAGGGACTATGGCTACACCTTC. Translated, it gives CAILDRDYGYTF.

This chain links TRBV20-1 with TRBJ2-7; D may be TRBD2 (5 bases). Germline assignment: CDR1 DFQATT and CDR2 SNEGSKA (reference sequence). The CDR3 loop spans 14 amino acids. V was cut by 3 bases and J by 0 bases, with 12 bases left in between. The CDR3 loop reads CSASLPGSSYEQYF. CDR3 bases: TGCAGTGCTAGTCTCCCGGGGTCCTCCTACGAGCAGTACTTC.

The chain has TRBV5-1 and TRBJ2-3; TRBD2 agrees at 7 bases. The ends lost 0 bases at V and 3 bases at J; junction bases unmatched: 1. Germline CDR1 SGHRS, CDR2 YFSETQ. This CDR3 spans 14 amino acids. CDR3 in amino acids: CASSLGSGTDTQYF. The CDR3 DNA reads TGCGCCAGCAGCTTGGGTAGCGGGACAGATACGCAGTATTTT.

This clone has just a few counts. V is TRBV27 and J is TRBJ2-1; 8 bases line up with TRBD2. The CDR3 spans 14 residues. The V segment lost 5 bases and the J segment 5 bases; nucleotides outside the gene matches: 5. Germline V CDR1 and CDR2: MNHEY, SMNVEV (reference sequence). The CDR3 DNA reads as TGTGCCAGCAGTGAGCGGGGGCCTAACAATGAGCAGTTCTTC. Protein sequence: CASSERGPNNEQFF.

This rearrangement joins TRBV5-1 to TRBJ2-1; TRBD1 matches 8 bases. Looked up from germline, CDR1 is SGHRS and CDR2 is YFSETQ. V lost 5 bases, J lost 5 bases, and 6 bases stayed unmatched. This CDR3 has 14 residues. Here the CDR3 reads CASRAGTGNNEQFF. CDR3 nucleotide sequence: TGCGCCAGCAGAGCCGGGACAGGAAACAATGAGCAGTTCTTC.

The chain recombines TRBV3-1 (or the pseudogene TRBV3-2) with TRBJ2-7; maybe TRBD1 (5 bases). In germline, CDR1 is LGHDT, CDR2 YNNKEL (reference sequence). Trimming took 4 bases from V and 4 from J, leaving 14 bases between them. The CDR3 has 14 amino acids. CDR3 amino acids: CASSPRVQTYEQYF. CDR3 in DNA: TGTGCCAGCAGCCCCAGGGTACAGACTTACGAGCAGTACTTC.

This chain joins TRBV5-1 and TRBJ1-4, with D unclear. Germline V gives CDR1 SGHRS, CDR2 YFSETQ. CDR3 length equals 14 residues. V lost 0 bases and J 2 bases, leaving 5 bases between the germline ends. CDR3 amino acids: CASSLELTNEKLFF. Here the CDR3 DNA reads TGCGCCAGCAGCTTGGAGCTTACTAATGAAAAACTGTTTTTT. The variable domain in full, completed from reference TRBV5-1 and TRBJ1-4, reads KAGVTQTPRYLIKTRGQQVTLSCSPISGHRSVSWYQQTPGQGLQFLFEYFSETQRNKGNFPGRFSGRQFSNSRSEMNVSTLELGDSALYLCASSLELTNEKLFFGSGTQLSVL.

V is TRBV30 and J is TRBJ2-1, with 7 bases aligning to TRBD1. Looked up from germline, CDR1 is GTSNPN and CDR2 is SVGIG (reference sequence). The CDR3 spans 16 residues. J gave up 2 bases and V 4 bases, and 11 bases lay outside the gene matches. The CDR3 is CAWNPSRDSPYNEQFF. The CDR3 DNA is TGTGCCTGGAACCCGAGCCGGGACAGTCCCTACAATGAGCAGTTCTTC.

The J gene is TRBJ1-5, the V gene TRBV21-1. TRBV21-1 is annotated as a pseudogene. This CDR3 has 14 amino acids. The CDR3 sequence: CASSPRRSNQPQHF. The DNA for the CDR3 is TGTGCCAGCAGCCCCCGGAGAAGCAATCAGCCCCAGCATTTT.

The chain recombines TRBV19 with TRBJ1-1; maybe TRBD1 (5 bases). Germline V gene sequence: CDR1 LNHDA, CDR2 SQIVND (reference sequence). V lost 7 bases to trimming and J lost 1 base, with 16 bases between them. The CDR3 runs 15 residues. This chain's CDR3 is CASTPDGAANTEAFF. The CDR3 DNA follows: TGTGCCAGTACCCCTGATGGGGCGGCGAACACTGAAGCTTTCTTT.

The genes are TRBV7-8 and TRBJ2-3; 12 positions agree with TRBD2. This CDR3 contains 22 residues. Germline trimming cut 1 base from V and 2 bases from J; bases unmatched to any gene: 19. The germline V gene encodes CDR1 SGHVS and CDR2 FQNEAQ. CDR3 nucleotide sequence: TGTGCCAGCAGCTTAGTTTGGGGTGCACTAGCGGGAGGCCTTAACAACACAGATACGCAGTATTTT. It specifies CASSLVWGALAGGLNNTDTQYF.

The V gene is TRBV6-5, the J gene TRBJ2-3, with TRBD1 identical over 8 bases. CDR3 length equals 15 residues. The junction had 7 bases not matched to a gene; V was cut back by 6 bases and J by 2 bases. Germline CDR1 and CDR2: MNHEY and SVGAGI. The CDR3 coding sequence is TGTGCCAGCAGGACCCCGGGACAGGACACAGATACGCAGTATTTT. Its protein is CASRTPGQDTDTQYF.

V and J are TRBV6-5 and TRBJ1-4; TRBD1 is a possible D gene (5 bases). The V gene lost 6 bases and the J gene lost 5 bases, with 13 bases spanning the gap. The germline gives CDR1 MNHEY, CDR2 SVGAGI. There are 14 residues in the CDR3. The CDR3 sequence is CASRGLLGNEKLFF. Here the CDR3 DNA reads TGTGCCAGCAGGGGACTGTTGGGGAATGAAAAACTGTTTTTT.

The chain has TRBV9 and TRBJ2-2; no clear D. The CDR3 loop spans 17 amino acids. The V and J ends lost 4 bases and 6 bases respectively, with 22 bases between them. Germline loops: CDR1 SGDLS, CDR2 YYNGEE. The CDR3 nucleotides read TGTGCCAGCAGCTCCCACGACTCGCGCTTGCTGTCCGGGGAGCTGTTTTTT. This sequence encodes CASSSHDSRLLSGELFF. The variable domain in full, completed from reference TRBV9 and TRBJ2-2, reads DSGVTQTPKHLITATGQRVTLRCSPRSGDLSVYWYQQSLDQGLQFLIQYYNGEERAKGNILERFSAQQFPDLHSELNLSSLELGDSALYFCASSSHDSRLLSGELFFGEGSRLTVL.

DNA for the CDR3: TGTGCCACCAAGGGGACAGGGGACACCGGGGAGCTGTTTTTT. This sequence encodes CATKGTGDTGELFF. This chain uses TRBV24-1 with TRBJ2-2; 10 bases are a match to TRBD1. The V and J ends lost 8 bases and 3 bases, in that order; junction bases with no gene match: 2. In germline, CDR1 is KGHDR, CDR2 SFDVKD. This CDR3 region has 14 residues.